The entry that follows covers one T cell receptor (beta chain) sequence. The data were obtained in a study of patients and donors after allogeneic stem cell transplantation. V dropped 1 base and J dropped 4 bases, with 12 bases sitting between them. This CDR3 is 15 amino acids long. Germline lookup yields CDR1 SEHNR and CDR2 FQNEAQ (reference sequence). TCRdb independently ran MiXCR on the RT-PCR reads; one entry per CDR3 protein. This sample yields around 200,000 distinct CDR3 sequences, of which 35% to 45% are seen a single time; approximately 10% belongs to the top ten. The source of this sequence is a human donor who was either an allogeneic HSCT recipient or a stem cell or donor lymphocyte infusion donor (not recorded which). It is not recorded whose cells these are; they may come from a transplant donor. The genes are TRBV7-9 and TRBJ2-3, with D unresolved. Material for sequencing was blood, either unsorted or a sorted T cell fraction (not recorded which). The CDR3, as DNA: TGTGCCAGCAGCTTAGTTGCCTCCCCTGCAGATACGCAGTATTTT. This translates into CASSLVASPADTQYF.